This T cell receptor (beta chain) was identified during a study of cytomegalovirus exposure and HLA in healthy donors. Whole-study findings and limits: The majority of CMV-associated TCR beta chains were reported as apparently HLA-restricted in a later analysis.

The PCR made use of 60 Vbeta and 13 Jbeta primers. Sequencing was performed with immunoSEQ multiplex PCR; in TCRdb, only in-frame clones are kept and a portion is missing. Of 100,000 to 150,000 clones detected, about 8% appear once; the ten largest clones hold about 6%. This clone was counted between two and nine times. Its target is not known. Per germline, CDR1 KGHSH and CDR2 LQKENI. V shed 3 bases, J shed 4 bases, and the junction held 2 bases outside the gene matches. The CDR3 is 15 residues long. Sequenced input: PBMCs. The chain carries TRBV18 and TRBJ1-4; 10 bases line up with TRBD1. The TCR sequence derives from a woman in her thirties or forties in good health and CMV-seropositive. The CDR3 coding sequence is TGTGCCAGCTCACCCGGGGACAGGGGTAATGAAAAACTGTTTTTT. Protein sequence: CASSPGDRGNEKLFF.